Here is one T cell receptor (beta chain) with its context. This clone has just a few counts. It lacks a known antigen. No per-base quality is available; no much larger clone lies one base away. The data derive from a study of metastatic and nonmetastatic thyroid tumors (dated by TCRdb to 2018 to 2021). A note on the overall study: Repertoires were compared across peripheral blood and tumor or nodule tissue samples from malignant and benign thyroid patients.

Library creation used PCR. Sequencing was carried out with an Illumina HiSeq 4000. The TCR beta-chain CDR3 region of each patient was profiled by high-throughput sequencing. Per the source publication's procedure: A classifier to discriminate distant-metastatic papillary thyroid cancer patients was built from CDR3 differences across clinicopathological groups. The Shannon index was used to assess repertoire diversity, and the Morisita-Horn index was used to assess tumor-blood repertoire similarity. In TCRdb, the public reads were trimmed at Q25 with fastp and aligned with MiXCR, with productive beta chains retained. The V and J calls and clone size come from TCRdb's table, not from the authors' own analysis. This sample gives about 39,000 clones in total; 15% to 20% of them show up just once. The biggest ten clones account for approximately 15% of the sample. No patient had received any treatment before thyroid surgery. Patient clinical samples collected from the early 2010s to the late 2010s were retrospectively analysed using T-cell receptor beta sequencing.

Paper-wide results and their limitations: In both blood and tumor samples, malignant tumors were reported to have significantly higher TCR beta diversity than benign nodules.

CDR1 and CDR2 (MDHEN, SYDVKM) derive from the germline V gene. The CDR3 runs 17 amino acids, cysteine and phenylalanine included. Only the CDR3 DNA stays, 51 bases, in frame from base 1. Trimming removed 5 bases from V and 8 bases from J; the gene matches leave 16 bases unexplained. This TCR was recovered from a female donor with papillary thyroid cancer or a benign thyroid nodule (not recorded which). Some clones in this sample may be carry-over from other donors' samples. The specimen was tumor tissue. The receptor chain draws on TRBV28 and TRBJ1-5; the central 9 bases match TRBD1. The CDR3 loop reads CASSDRGQGIGPKPQHF. In nucleotide form, the sequence is TGTGCCAGCAGTGATAGGGGACAGGGAATAGGGCCGAAGCCCCAGCATTTT.